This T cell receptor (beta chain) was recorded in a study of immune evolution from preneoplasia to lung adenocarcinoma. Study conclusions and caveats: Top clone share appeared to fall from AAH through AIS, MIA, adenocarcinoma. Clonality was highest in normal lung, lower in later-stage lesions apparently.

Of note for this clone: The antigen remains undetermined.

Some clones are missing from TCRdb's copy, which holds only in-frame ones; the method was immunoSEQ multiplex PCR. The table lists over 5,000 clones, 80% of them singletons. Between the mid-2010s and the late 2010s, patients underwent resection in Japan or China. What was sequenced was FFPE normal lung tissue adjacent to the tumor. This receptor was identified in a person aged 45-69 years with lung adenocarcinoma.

The CDR3 loop reads CASSLITVNTEAFF. CDR3 sequence (DNA): TGTGCCAGCAGCTTAATTACAGTGAACACTGAAGCTTTCTTT. The J gene is TRBJ1-1, the V gene TRBV11-2; D gene unclear. V was clipped by 2 bases and J by 0 bases, with 7 bases between them. CDR3 length: 14 residues. In germline, CDR1 is SGHAT, CDR2 FQNNGV.